This T cell receptor (beta chain) originates from a study of PD-L1 blockade in urothelial cancer. Study conclusions and caveats: Below-median TCR clonality that was measured in pretreatment blood predicted better survival.

The repertoire was sequenced with immunoSEQ multiplex PCR; TCRdb's copy has only in-frame clones and lacks some. Of 130,000 or so clones in the sample, approximately 84% were seen once. Sample time point: pretreatment peripheral blood. As to this clone: Its specificity is unknown.

This clonotype originated in a middle-aged man with urothelial cancer. The source material was PBMCs, sampled around atezolizumab (anti-PD-L1) treatment.

CDR3 nucleotide sequence: TGCGCCAGCAGGCCTGGGACACCCGCCTACGAGCAGTACTTC. It codes for CASRPGTPAYEQYF. The V call is TRBV5-1, the J call TRBJ2-7, with D maybe TRBD1 (6 bases). V lost 5 bases and J 2 bases, leaving 14 bases between the germline ends. Germline V gene data show CDR1 as SGHRS and CDR2 as YFSETQ. The CDR3 runs to 14 residues. The full variable domain, in which reference TRBV5-1 and TRBJ2-7 provide the parts outside the CDR3, is KAGVTQTPRYLIKTRGQQVTLSCSPISGHRSVSWYQQTPGQGLQFLFEYFSETQRNKGNFPGRFSGRQFSNSRSEMNVSTLELGDSALYLCASRPGTPAYEQYFGPGTRLTVT.